A single sample is the source of the 24 T cell receptor beta chains below, sequenced in a study of blood T cell repertoires in COVID-19. Sequenced by immunoSEQ multiplex PCR; TCRdb stores in-frame clones only, minus some. The sample records over 80,000 clones, roughly nine tenths being singletons. Sequences were obtained from peripheral blood. The receptor set was obtained from a man in his fifties with acute or convalescent COVID-19.

The rearrangement uses TRBV18 and TRBJ2-3, with 11 positions matching TRBD2. The CDR3 runs 16 residues. Trimming cost V 3 bases and J 2 bases; bases outside gene matches: 4. CDR1 and CDR2 from the germline V gene are KGHSH and LQKENI. CDR3 region: CASSPELAGATDTQYF. The CDR3 DNA follows: TGTGCCAGCTCACCTGAACTAGCGGGGGCCACAGATACGCAGTATTTT.

This clone appeared a few times. The chain combines TRBV2 with TRBJ2-5, with D tentatively TRBD2 (6 bases). CDR3 length equals 14 residues. Trimming removed 5 bases at V and 0 bases at J, with 10 bases between. Germline loops: CDR1 SNHLY, CDR2 FYNNEI. CDR3 region: CASSPGLYQETQYF. CDR3 nucleotides: TGTGCCAGCAGTCCGGGACTGTACCAAGAGACCCAGTACTTC.

V usage is TRBV5-1 and J usage is TRBJ2-7; 8 bases are shared with TRBD1. The CDR3 has 13 amino acids. Germline CDR1 and CDR2: SGHRS and YFSETQ. J lost 7 bases, V lost 3 bases, and 6 bases had no gene match. DNA of the CDR3: TGCGCCAGCAGCTCGGACAGGGTCGAAGAGCAGTACGTC. It specifies CASSSDRVEEQYV.

The chain has TRBV5-1 and TRBJ2-1; TRBD2 aligns across 8 bases. Germline lookup yields CDR1 SGHRS and CDR2 YFSETQ. CDR3 length: 12 amino acids. J lost 10 bases, V lost 3 bases, and 3 bases had no gene match. CDR3 DNA: TGCGCCAGCAGCTCCGGGACTAGGGAGCAGTTCTTC. It translates to CASSSGTREQFF.

This chain links TRBV18 with TRBJ2-7, with TRBD2 matching over 7 bases. This CDR3 has 13 amino acids. Germline values: CDR1 KGHSH, CDR2 LQKENI. V was pared by 4 bases and J by 3 bases, with 3 bases of the junction left unmatched. The CDR3 coding sequence is TGTGCCAGCTCACAAAGCGGGGACTACGAGCAGTACTTC. Its translation is CASSQSGDYEQYF.

V usage is TRBV7-9 and J usage is TRBJ1-1; no clear D. Germline V gene data show CDR1 as SEHNR and CDR2 as FQNEAQ (reference sequence). The V and J ends lost 5 bases and 1 base respectively, with 8 bases between them. The CDR3 length is 13 residues. In DNA form, the CDR3 reads TGTGCCAGCAGCCCAACAAAGAACACTGAAGCTTTCTTT. Translating it yields CASSPTKNTEAFF. Full variable domain (rest looked up from reference TRBV7-9 and TRBJ1-1): DTGVSQNPRHKITKRGQNVTFRCDPISEHNRLYWYRQTLGQGPEFLTYFQNEAQLEKSRLLSDRFSAERPKGSFSTLEIQRTEQGDSAMYLCASSPTKNTEAFFGQGTRLTVV.

This clone was seen a handful of times. The chain combines TRBV19 with TRBJ1-2; perhaps TRBD1 as D (5 bases). CDR1 is LNHDA and CDR2 is SQIVND in the germline V gene (reference sequence). The CDR3 is 13 residues long. With 5 bases removed from V and 2 bases from J, the gap between germline ends came to 9 bases. The CDR3 DNA is TGTGCCAGTAGTTGGGACTCCAACTATGGCTACACCTTC. It translates to CASSWDSNYGYTF. The entire variable domain, with the rest obtained from reference TRBV19 and TRBJ1-2, is as follows: DGGITQSPKYLFRKEGQNVTLSCEQNLNHDAMYWYRQDPGQGLRLIYYSQIVNDFQKGDIAEGYSVSREKKESFPLTVTSAQKNPTAFYLCASSWDSNYGYTFGSGTRLTVV.

The chain employs TRBV28 and TRBJ1-5, with a weak D call TRBD1 (6 bases). V was shortened by 2 bases and J by 0 bases, with 11 bases between the two germline ends. The CDR3 is made up of 16 amino acids. Germline V gives CDR1 MDHEN, CDR2 SYDVKM. The CDR3 coding sequence is TGTGCCAGCAGTTTACGCCAGGGGAATAGCAATCAGCCCCAGCATTTT. It encodes CASSLRQGNSNQPQHF.

The gene calls are TRBV9 and TRBJ2-4; TRBD1 matches 9 bases. Germline V gene data show CDR1 as SGDLS and CDR2 as YYNGEE. V lost 3 bases, J lost 7 bases, and 11 bases stayed unmatched. This CDR3 is built from 16 residues. CDR3 protein: CASSAPGQGERNIQYF. DNA of the CDR3: TGTGCCAGCAGCGCTCCGGGACAGGGAGAGAGGAACATTCAGTACTTC. Filled out from reference TRBV9 and TRBJ2-4, the complete variable domain reads DSGVTQTPKHLITATGQRVTLRCSPRSGDLSVYWYQQSLDQGLQFLIQYYNGEERAKGNILERFSAQQFPDLHSELNLSSLELGDSALYFCASSAPGQGERNIQYFGAGTRLSVL.

The chain is built from TRBV19 and TRBJ2-1, with TRBD2 matching over 12 bases. Unmatched junction bases numbered 6, after V lost 4 bases and J lost 5 bases. This CDR3 region has 16 residues. The germline V gene has CDR1 LNHDA and CDR2 SQIVND (reference sequence). CDR3 amino acids: CASSTWTSGINNEQFF. CDR3 coding DNA: TGTGCCAGTAGTACGTGGACTAGCGGGATCAACAATGAGCAGTTCTTC.

The V and J genes are TRBV5-4 and TRBJ2-7, with D maybe TRBD2 (6 bases). This CDR3 spans 14 amino acids. Germline V lookup: CDR1 SGHNT, CDR2 YYREEE (reference sequence). Deletions cut 4 bases from V and 2 bases from J, with 13 bases between. The CDR3 region has the DNA TGTGCCAGCAGCATTGGGGGGTCTCCCTACGAGCAGTACGTC. Protein: CASSIGGSPYEQYV.

This chain connects TRBV5-1 to TRBJ1-1; D is unresolved. V shed 1 base and J shed 0 bases, with 10 bases lying between them. The germline V gene has CDR1 SGHRS and CDR2 YFSETQ. The CDR3 consists of 15 residues. CDR3 sequence reads: CASSLSSGLNTEAFF. The CDR3, as DNA: TGCGCCAGCAGCTTGTCATCAGGATTGAACACTGAAGCTTTCTTT.

The rearrangement links TRBV9 to TRBJ1-6; maybe TRBD1 (6 bases). The germline CDR1 and CDR2 sequences are SGDLS and YYNGEE. V was shortened by 3 bases and J by 9 bases, with 16 bases between the two germline ends. The CDR3 loop spans 15 amino acids. The CDR3 region is CASSGLGAAGSPLHF. The CDR3 nucleotides read TGTGCCAGCAGCGGTTTGGGGGCGGCGGGTTCACCCCTCCACTTT. Looking up the rest from reference TRBV9 and TRBJ1-6 gives the full variable domain: DSGVTQTPKHLITATGQRVTLRCSPRSGDLSVYWYQQSLDQGLQFLIQYYNGEERAKGNILERFSAQQFPDLHSELNLSSLELGDSALYFCASSGLGAAGSPLHFGNGTRLTVT.

This clone was observed a few times. The chain uses TRBV30 and TRBJ1-2, with D perhaps TRBD1 (5 bases). CDR1 is GTSNPN and CDR2 is SVGIG in the germline V gene (reference sequence). This CDR3 contains 14 residues. Trimming removed 7 bases from V and 4 bases from J, with 19 bases in between. The CDR3 nucleotides read TGTGCCTACACGAGCGGGGGAAGCGTCTATGGCTACACCTTC. This codes for CAYTSGGSVYGYTF.

This clone has just a few counts. The chain is built from TRBV29-1 and TRBJ2-1, with a possible D match to TRBD2 (5 bases). CDR1 and CDR2 (germline): SQVTM, ANQGSEA. The CDR3 length is 14 residues. Trimming took off 6 bases at V and 0 bases at J, with 12 bases between the two ends. Here the CDR3 reads CSVRSSGSYNEQFF. Written as DNA, the CDR3 is TGCAGCGTCCGGTCAAGCGGCTCCTACAATGAGCAGTTCTTC.

This clone occurred once. CDR3 in amino acids: CASKRQGGEKLFF. DNA of the CDR3: TGCGCCAGCAAAAGACAGGGAGGAGAAAAACTGTTTTTT. This chain uses TRBV5-1 with TRBJ1-4; 7 bases align to TRBD1. The CDR3 totals 13 residues. V gave up 6 bases and J gave up 8 bases; unmatched junction bases: 7. Germline-derived CDR1 and CDR2 are SGHRS and YFSETQ.

This chain links TRBV9 with TRBJ1-2; D possibly corresponds to TRBD1 (5 bases). Germline CDR1 SGDLS, CDR2 YYNGEE. The CDR3 has 14 residues. V dropped 0 bases and J dropped 8 bases, with 14 bases sitting between them. CDR3 sequence reads: CASSVDRGWGGYTF. CDR3 DNA: TGTGCCAGCAGCGTAGATAGAGGTTGGGGCGGCTACACCTTC.

The chain combines TRBV10-3 with TRBJ1-1, with 10 bases lining up with TRBD1. Germline V gives CDR1 ENHRY, CDR2 SYGVKD. Trimming took 7 bases from V and 1 from J; bases not matched to a gene: 6. This CDR3 region has 15 residues. CDR3 residues: CAIKGTGERNTEAFF. For the CDR3, the DNA is TGTGCCATCAAAGGGACAGGGGAGAGGAACACTGAAGCTTTCTTT.

This clone was detected once. This rearrangement joins TRBV28 to TRBJ1-4; TRBD1 aligns across 10 bases. CDR1 is MDHEN, CDR2 SYDVKM, per germline. The CDR3 has 15 residues. The junction had 9 bases not matched to a gene; V was cut back by 6 bases and J by 8 bases. CDR3 loop: CASSASGTGDEKLFF. In nucleotides, the CDR3 is TGTGCCAGCAGCGCTAGCGGGACAGGGGACGAAAAACTGTTTTTT.

The J gene is TRBJ1-1, the V gene TRBV10-2; D possibly corresponds to TRBD1 (5 bases). The CDR3 sequence is 16 residues long. Trimming cost V 11 bases and J 3 bases, with 25 bases left between them. Germline CDR1 reads WSHSY; CDR2 reads SAAADI. The CDR3 protein is CAASQGVFRKDTEAFF. CDR3 DNA sequence: TGCGCCGCCTCACAAGGGGTATTTAGAAAGGACACTGAAGCTTTCTTT.

The chain combines TRBV9 with TRBJ1-2; weak D call: TRBD1 (5 bases). This CDR3 region has 15 residues. Germline assignment: CDR1 SGDLS and CDR2 YYNGEE. With 0 bases removed from V and 4 bases from J, the gap between germline ends came to 13 bases. The CDR3 bases are TGTGCCAGCAGCGTAGCAGGGCAGCCCCTCTATGGCTACACCTTC. Residues: CASSVAGQPLYGYTF.

J is TRBJ2-7 and V is TRBV28; D may be TRBD2 (6 bases). Germline CDR1 is MDHEN and CDR2 is SYDVKM. The V gene lost 6 bases and the J gene lost 4 bases, with 13 bases spanning the gap. The CDR3 length is 13 residues. The CDR3 DNA is TGTGCCAGCAGCCGGGCTAGCGTGTACGAGCAGTACGTC. Translated, it gives CASSRASVYEQYV.

The V gene is TRBV7-2, the J gene TRBJ2-3; D might be TRBD1 (5 bases). This CDR3 is built from 14 residues. The germline V and J ends were trimmed by 1 base and 6 bases, with 11 bases remaining between them. Germline CDR1 and CDR2: SGHTA and FQGNSA. The CDR3 sequence is CASSLDQGRDTQYF. As DNA, the CDR3 is TGTGCCAGCAGCTTAGATCAGGGAAGGGATACGCAGTATTTT.

This chain links TRBV11-3 with TRBJ2-1; 9 bases fit TRBD1. The V and J ends lost 5 bases and 7 bases, in that order; junction bases with no gene match: 9. This CDR3 is 15 amino acids long. CDR1 and CDR2 from the germline V gene are SGHNT and YENEEA. CDR3 DNA sequence: TGTGCCAGCAGCATTACAGGGGGCGCGTCTAATGAGCAGTTCTTC. Its protein product is CASSITGGASNEQFF.